This T cell receptor (beta chain) was recovered during a study of T cell changes during pregnancy in multiple sclerosis. This clone was detected a few times. The CDR3 totals 14 residues. From germline, CDR1 is ENHRY and CDR2 SYGVKD. Trimming pared 2 bases from V and 6 bases from J, leaving 13 bases between. Data came from immunoSEQ multiplex PCR; TCRdb stores just in-frame clones and leaves some out. This repertoire shows over 25,000 clones, about 89% found once; its top ten account for 8%. Source: CD8+ T cells from peripheral blood mononuclear cells, taken before pregnancy. The rearrangement joins TRBV10-3 to TRBJ1-2; the D gene is possibly TRBD1 (5 bases). This receptor was identified in a female donor with multiple sclerosis, enrolled in a pregnancy study. CDR3 sequence reads: CAISERGGGNGYTF. In DNA form, the CDR3 reads TGTGCCATCAGTGAGCGTGGGGGGGGTAATGGCTACACCTTC.